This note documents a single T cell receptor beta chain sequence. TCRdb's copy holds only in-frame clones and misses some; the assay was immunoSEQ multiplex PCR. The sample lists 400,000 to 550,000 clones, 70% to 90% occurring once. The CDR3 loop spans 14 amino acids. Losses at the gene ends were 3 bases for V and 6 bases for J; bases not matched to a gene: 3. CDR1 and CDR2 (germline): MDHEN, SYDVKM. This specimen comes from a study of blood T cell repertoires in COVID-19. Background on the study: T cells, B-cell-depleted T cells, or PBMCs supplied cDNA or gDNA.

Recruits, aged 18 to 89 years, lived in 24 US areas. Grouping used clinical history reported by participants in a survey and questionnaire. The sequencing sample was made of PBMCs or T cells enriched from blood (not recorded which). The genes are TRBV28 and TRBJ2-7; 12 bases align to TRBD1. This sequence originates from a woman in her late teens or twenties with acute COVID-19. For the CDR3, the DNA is TGTGCCAGCAGTTTTGGGACAGGGGGCCTCGAGCAGTACTTC. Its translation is CASSFGTGGLEQYF.